Detailed here is one T cell receptor (beta chain). This clone occurred once. Its antigen is unknown. Qualities for individual bases were not recorded, and no much larger clone is one base off. The trial excluded patients who had a history of autoimmune disease or who were on systemic immunosuppression. Peripheral blood for TCR sequencing was collected from all dose cohorts at baseline, on cycle 4 day 1, and on cycle 7 day 1. The samples were taken from a phase I, first-in-human, multicenter, open-label dose-escalation trial of ivuxolimab. Adults with locally advanced or metastatic head and neck squamous cell, hepatocellular, melanoma or renal cell carcinoma were enrolled in the trial. Before TCR sequencing, CD4+ T cells and CD8+ T cells from peripheral blood were sorted into separate populations. From the cysteine through the phenylalanine, the CDR3 covers 14 amino acids. Only CDR3 DNA remains: 42 bases, in frame from the first base. V loses 0 bases of germline sequence and J loses 5 bases, and the interval between the two ends is 10 bases. Via the germline V gene, CDR1 is LGHNA and CDR2 YSLEER.

For sequencing of the TCRbeta CDR3 region, genomic DNA was extracted from the sorted cells. The immunoSEQ Assay was used for sequencing of TCRbeta CDR3 regions. TCRdb carries this immuneACCESS record with in-frame sequences only. Its versions omit some clonotypes, under half of them owing to an unresolved V gene in the studies checked, with the rest unexplained. The sample table lists more than 45,000 clones, roughly 94% of them with a count of one. Of the sample, around 10% falls within the top ten clones. These data originate in a study of OX40 agonist ivuxolimab in advanced cancers. Background for the entire study: The costimulatory receptor OX40 (CD134) was targeted by ivuxolimab, a fully human IgG2 agonistic monoclonal antibody. In the dose-escalation cohort, 82.7% of patients were male, and the mean age was approximately 60 years, with a range of 23 to 79. The paper covers the monotherapy dose-escalation part of the phase I ivuxolimab trial, which included N of about 50 patients. Intravenous ivuxolimab was administered to patients every 2 weeks at six dose levels: 0.01, 0.1, 0.3, 1.5, 3 and 10 mg/kg. The purpose of peripheral TCRbeta sequencing was to test whether ivuxolimab changed TCR sequence diversity and led to clonal T-cell expansion. Of the 50 to 55 patients in dose escalation, about 20 had hepatocellular carcinoma, about 15 had melanoma, 9 had renal cell carcinoma and 9 had head and neck cancer. Prior anti-PD-1, anti-PD-L1 or anti-CTLA-4 therapy was permitted, and checkpoint inhibitors had been received by roughly two fifths of dose-escalation patients. Partial responses occurred in three dose-escalation patients: two with cutaneous melanoma and one with hepatocellular carcinoma. Overall study results and their limits: The antigen specificity of the peripheral T cells that underwent clonal expansion was not determined. Low levels of normalized T-cell clonal expansion were also seen in some patients who did not respond. After ivuxolimab, more expanded clones were found on average in CD8+ T cells than in CD4+ T cells. At doses from 0.1 to 3.0 mg/kg, clonal expansion was seen in both CD4+ and CD8+ blood T cells between baseline and week 6. In the 0.1-3.0 mg/kg groups, partial responders were among the patients with the lowest normalized peripheral clonal expansion, particularly in CD8+ T cells.

The V and J segments used are TRBV4-3 and TRBJ1-1; the D segment cannot be called with confidence. The sequence derives from an adult with an advanced solid tumor such as melanoma, head and neck, liver or kidney cancer. The material sequenced was CD4+ or CD8+ T cells sorted from blood, taken in a trial of the OX40 agonist ivuxolimab. The nucleotide sequence is TGCGCCAGCAGCCAAGAGGGCACTTGGACTGAAGCTTTCTTT. It translates as CASSQEGTWTEAFF.